This T cell receptor beta chain was captured in a study of blood T cell repertoires in COVID-19. Each exposed participant met a COVID-19 case in the 2 weeks preceding study entry. This CDR3 is 13 amino acids long. V was trimmed by 3 bases and J by 5 bases, leaving 10 bases between them. Repertoires were generated with immunoSEQ multiplex PCR, while TCRdb's copy carries only in-frame clones and drops some. The sample has around 330,000 clones; approximately 81% are singletons. A single count supports this clone. Sequencing input: PBMCs or T cells enriched from blood (not recorded which). This clonotype was obtained from a woman aged 25 to 39 who had been exposed to COVID-19. The chain couples TRBV12-3 or TRBV12-4 to TRBJ2-5; D gene ambiguous. The CDR3 here is CASSFQRPETQYF. CDR3 coding DNA: TGTGCCAGCAGTTTCCAGCGTCCGGAGACCCAGTACTTC.